These 16 T cell receptor beta chains share one sample of origin, sequenced in a study of blood T cell repertoires in COVID-19. Assay: immunoSEQ multiplex PCR; the TCRdb copy retains only in-frame clones and omits some. The data contain around 160,000 clones, around 87% of them singletons. The sequenced sample consisted of peripheral blood. The receptors derive from a man younger than 35 with acute or convalescent COVID-19.

The rearrangement joins TRBV27 to TRBJ1-3; 10 positions match TRBD1. The CDR3 extends over 19 amino acids. After removal of 6 bases from V and 1 base from J, the junction contained 15 bases not matched to a gene. CDR1 is MNHEY and CDR2 is SMNVEV in the germline V gene (reference sequence). CDR3 in DNA: TGTGCCAGCAGACCCTATGACCGGGACAGGGGTCAGTCTGGAAACACCATATATTTT. This translates into CASRPYDRDRGQSGNTIYF.

This rearrangement joins TRBV6-5 to TRBJ1-1, with D possibly matching TRBD1 (6 bases). From germline, CDR1 is MNHEY and CDR2 SVGAGI. V lost 8 bases and J lost 10, with 17 bases in between. This CDR3 contains 12 residues. The CDR3 DNA reads TGTGCCAGCGGGGGGGCAGGGGAAGGAGCTTTCTTT. Its translation is CASGGAGEGAFF.

The J gene is TRBJ2-2, the V gene TRBV10-1; D is perhaps TRBD1 (5 bases). The V gene's germline CDR1 is WNHNN and CDR2 SYGVQD (reference sequence). Trimming took off 4 bases at V and 0 bases at J, with 12 bases between the two ends. CDR3 size: 16 residues. The CDR3 bases are TGCGCCAGCAGTGTTGGGGCTGGGTCGAACACCGGGGAGCTGTTTTTT. Protein sequence: CASSVGAGSNTGELFF.

The chain is built from TRBV7-8 and TRBJ1-5; D is undetermined. Between the trimmed V and J ends, which lost 3 bases and 0 bases, there was a span of 9 bases. Germline CDR1 is SGHVS and CDR2 is FQNEAQ. CDR3 size: 15 residues. CDR3 coding DNA: TGTGCCAGCAGCTTTTCCGGTAATAGCAATCAGCCCCAGCATTTT. Its translation is CASSFSGNSNQPQHF.

CDR3 region: CASRNRTEWNTEAFF. The CDR3 DNA follows: TGTGCCAGCAGGAATCGGACAGAATGGAACACTGAAGCTTTCTTT. The chain is built from TRBV6-5 and TRBJ1-1, with D possibly being TRBD1 (6 bases). Trimming shortened V by 6 bases and J by 1 base, and 15 bases separated the two germline ends. The CDR3 runs 15 residues. Germline V gene sequence: CDR1 MNHEY, CDR2 SVGAGI.

The chain links TRBV6-6 to TRBJ1-5, with TRBD1 matching 9 bases. CDR1 is MNHNY, CDR2 SVGAGI, per germline (reference sequence). The CDR3 sequence is 13 residues long. V was clipped by 5 bases and J by 7 bases; unmatched bases: 3. The CDR3 sequence: CASSRGQGQPQHF. The CDR3 coding sequence is TGTGCCAGCAGTAGGGGACAGGGCCAGCCCCAGCATTTT.

The chain carries TRBV27 and TRBJ2-2; TRBD2 might be the D (5 bases). CDR3 size: 13 residues. Trimming took off 5 bases at V and 6 bases at J, with 10 bases between the two ends. Looked up from germline, CDR1 is MNHEY and CDR2 is SMNVEV (reference sequence). The CDR3 nucleotides are TGTGCCAGCAGTACCTTGAGGGCCGGGGAGCTGTTTTTT. It yields the protein CASSTLRAGELFF.

The V and J genes are TRBV5-1 and TRBJ2-7; D is possibly TRBD1 (5 bases). Germline assignment: CDR1 SGHRS and CDR2 YFSETQ. This CDR3 contains 14 residues. V was clipped by 4 bases and J by 6 bases, with 17 bases between them. The CDR3 sequence is CASSPDSVGVEQYF. CDR3 coding DNA: TGCGCCAGCAGCCCTGACAGTGTGGGCGTCGAGCAGTACTTC.

In DNA, the CDR3 is TGTGCCAGCAGCTATACCTCTAAGGGGGCTTTCTTT. Its translation is CASSYTSKGAFF. The J gene is TRBJ1-1, the V gene TRBV7-2; weak D call: TRBD1 (5 bases). The CDR3 totals 12 residues. The V end lost 4 bases, the J end lost 11 bases, and 14 bases lay between the germline ends. From germline, CDR1 is SGHTA and CDR2 FQGNSA.

This clone is a singleton in its sample. The chain couples TRBV5-1 to TRBJ1-6; TRBD1 aligns across 8 bases. Germline assignment: CDR1 SGHRS and CDR2 YFSETQ. The CDR3 has 18 residues. The J segment lost 0 bases and the V segment lost 3 bases, leaving 8 bases of the junction unmatched. CDR3 sequence reads: CASSYRDRFGSYNSPLHF. CDR3 coding DNA: TGCGCCAGCAGCTACCGGGACAGGTTCGGCTCCTATAATTCACCCCTCCACTTT. The full variable domain, completed using reference TRBV5-1 and TRBJ1-6, is KAGVTQTPRYLIKTRGQQVTLSCSPISGHRSVSWYQQTPGQGLQFLFEYFSETQRNKGNFPGRFSGRQFSNSRSEMNVSTLELGDSALYLCASSYRDRFGSYNSPLHFGNGTRLTVT.

The genes are TRBV7-9 and TRBJ1-2; D gene ambiguous. The germline V gene has CDR1 SEHNR and CDR2 FQNEAQ (reference sequence). This CDR3 region has 14 residues. Trimming stripped 5 bases from V and 4 bases from J, with 14 bases between. This CDR3 is CASSPHGVGYGYTF. The CDR3 DNA reads as TGTGCCAGCAGCCCCCACGGGGTCGGCTATGGCTACACCTTC.

The chain employs TRBV5-1 and TRBJ1-1, with 9 bases aligning to TRBD1. Looked up from germline, CDR1 is SGHRS and CDR2 is YFSETQ. Losses at the gene ends were 4 bases for V and 5 bases for J; bases not matched to a gene: 6. CDR3 length: 14 residues. CDR3 nucleotide sequence: TGCGCCAGCAGCCAGACAGGGGGTGGAACTGAAGCTTTCTTT. This encodes CASSQTGGGTEAFF.

The table lists this clone with a count of one. The chain carries TRBV5-1 and TRBJ2-1, with TRBD2 matching 11 bases. Germline CDR1 reads SGHRS; CDR2 reads YFSETQ. The V gene end was trimmed by 0 bases and the J gene end by 6 bases; junction bases not matched to a gene: 5. The length of the CDR3 is 16 residues. The CDR3 DNA follows: TGCGCCAGCAGCTTGGATACTAGCGGGGGTCTCAATGAGCAGTTCTTC. Amino acid sequence: CASSLDTSGGLNEQFF.

The rearrangement joins TRBV6-5 to TRBJ2-7; 10 bases line up with TRBD1. V lost 6 bases to trimming and J lost 2 bases; unmatched junction nucleotides: 7. The CDR3 is 15 residues long. Germline CDR1 MNHEY, CDR2 SVGAGI. CDR3 DNA sequence: TGTGCCAGCAGGTTGGACAGGGGGGTTACCTACGAGCAGTACTTC. This encodes CASRLDRGVTYEQYF.

The CDR3 bases are TGTGCCAGCAGCTTACCAGTTTCCCTTGAAGCTTTCTTT. Translation: CASSLPVSLEAFF. This chain joins TRBV7-9 and TRBJ1-1, with D uncertain. CDR1 SEHNR and CDR2 FQNEAQ come from the germline V gene (reference sequence). This CDR3 spans 13 amino acids. Trimming pared 2 bases from V and 7 bases from J, leaving 11 bases between.

The chain combines TRBV10-2 with TRBJ2-1, with 8 bases identical to TRBD2. The CDR3 length is 14 residues. J lost 4 bases, V lost 6 bases, and 5 bases had no gene match. Germline V gene sequence: CDR1 WSHSY, CDR2 SAAADI. CDR3 sequence: CASSGGGRYNEQFF. Written as DNA, the CDR3 is TGCGCCAGCAGCGGGGGGGGCAGGTACAATGAGCAGTTCTTC.